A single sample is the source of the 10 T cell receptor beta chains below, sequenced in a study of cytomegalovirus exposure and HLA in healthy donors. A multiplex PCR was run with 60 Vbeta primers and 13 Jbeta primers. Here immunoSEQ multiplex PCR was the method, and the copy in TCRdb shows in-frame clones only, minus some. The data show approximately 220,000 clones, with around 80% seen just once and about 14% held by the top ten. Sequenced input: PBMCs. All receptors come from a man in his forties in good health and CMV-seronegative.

In DNA form, the CDR3 reads TGTGCCTGGAGTAATGAGGATCAGCCCCAGCATTTT. Its protein is CAWSNEDQPQHF. The V call is TRBV30, the J call TRBJ1-5; D is unclear. Trimming took off 2 bases at V and 5 bases at J, with 7 bases between the two ends. Germline values: CDR1 GTSNPN, CDR2 SVGIG (reference sequence). The CDR3 totals 12 residues.

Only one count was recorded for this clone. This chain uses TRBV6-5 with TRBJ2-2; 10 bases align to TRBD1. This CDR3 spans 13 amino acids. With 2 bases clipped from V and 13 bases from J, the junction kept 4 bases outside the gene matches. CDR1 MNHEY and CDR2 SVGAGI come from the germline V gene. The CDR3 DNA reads TGTGCCAGCAGTTACCCGACAGGGGGCGTGCTGTTTTTT. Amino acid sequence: CASSYPTGGVLFF.

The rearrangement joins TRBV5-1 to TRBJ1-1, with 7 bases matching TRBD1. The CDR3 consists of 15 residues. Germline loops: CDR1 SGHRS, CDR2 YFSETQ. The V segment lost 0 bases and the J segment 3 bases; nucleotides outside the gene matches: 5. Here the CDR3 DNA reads TGCGCCAGCAGCTTGGCCACAACAGGGGACACTGAAGCTTTCTTT. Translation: CASSLATTGDTEAFF.

The CDR3 region has the DNA TGTGCCAGCAGCGGGAGGACAGGCACTGGAAACACCATATATTTT. Amino acid sequence: CASSGRTGTGNTIYF. The genes are TRBV7-2 and TRBJ1-3; TRBD1 agrees at 7 bases. V was clipped by 5 bases and J by 2 bases; unmatched bases: 6. This CDR3 is 15 amino acids long. Germline CDR1 is SGHTA and CDR2 is FQGNSA.

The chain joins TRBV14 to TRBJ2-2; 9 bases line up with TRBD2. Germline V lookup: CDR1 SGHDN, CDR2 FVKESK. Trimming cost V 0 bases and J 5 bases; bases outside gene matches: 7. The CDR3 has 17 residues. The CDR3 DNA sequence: TGTGCCAGCAGCCAAGAACCTAGCGGGGTACTTACCGGGGAGCTGTTTTTT. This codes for CASSQEPSGVLTGELFF.

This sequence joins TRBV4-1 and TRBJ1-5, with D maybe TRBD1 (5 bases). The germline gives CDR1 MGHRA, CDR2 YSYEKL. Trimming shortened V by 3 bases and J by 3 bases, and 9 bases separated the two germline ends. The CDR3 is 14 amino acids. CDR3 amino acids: CASSQGGINQPQHF. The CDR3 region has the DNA TGCGCCAGCAGCCAGGGGGGGATCAATCAGCCCCAGCATTTT.

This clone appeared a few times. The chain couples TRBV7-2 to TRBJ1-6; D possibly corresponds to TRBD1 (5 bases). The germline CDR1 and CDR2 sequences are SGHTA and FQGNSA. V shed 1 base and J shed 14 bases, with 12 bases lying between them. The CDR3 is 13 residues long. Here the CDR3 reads CASSLVSGLALHF. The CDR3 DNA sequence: TGTGCCAGCAGCTTAGTATCAGGGTTGGCCCTCCACTTT.

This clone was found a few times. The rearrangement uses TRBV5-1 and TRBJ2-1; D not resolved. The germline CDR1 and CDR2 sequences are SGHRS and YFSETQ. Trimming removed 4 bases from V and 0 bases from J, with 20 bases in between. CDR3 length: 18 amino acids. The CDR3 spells CASSGSLLGASSYNEQFF. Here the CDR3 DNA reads TGCGCCAGCAGCGGATCCCTTCTAGGAGCGAGCTCCTACAATGAGCAGTTCTTC.

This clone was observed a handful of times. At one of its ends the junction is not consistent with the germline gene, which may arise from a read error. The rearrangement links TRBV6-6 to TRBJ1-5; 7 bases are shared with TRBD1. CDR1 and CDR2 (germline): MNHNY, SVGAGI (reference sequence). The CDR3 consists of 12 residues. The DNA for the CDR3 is TGTGCCAGCAGTTACTCGCGGACAGGCCCAATTTTC. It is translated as CASSYSRTGPIF.

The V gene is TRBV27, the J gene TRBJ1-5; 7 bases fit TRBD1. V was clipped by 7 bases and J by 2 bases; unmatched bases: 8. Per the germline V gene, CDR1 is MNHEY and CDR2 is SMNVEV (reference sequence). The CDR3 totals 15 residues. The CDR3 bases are TGTGCCAGCAAGGGGGCAGGGAATGGCAATCAGCCCCAGCATTTT. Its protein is CASKGAGNGNQPQHF.